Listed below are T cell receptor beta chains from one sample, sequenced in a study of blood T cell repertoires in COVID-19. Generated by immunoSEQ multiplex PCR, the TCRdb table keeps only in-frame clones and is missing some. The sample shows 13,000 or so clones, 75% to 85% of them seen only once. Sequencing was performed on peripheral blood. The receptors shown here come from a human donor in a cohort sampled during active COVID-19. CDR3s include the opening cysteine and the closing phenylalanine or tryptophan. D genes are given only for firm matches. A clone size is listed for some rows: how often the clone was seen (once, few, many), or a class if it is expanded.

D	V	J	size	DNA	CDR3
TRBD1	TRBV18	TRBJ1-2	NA	TGTGCCAGCTCACCCGAAGCACAGGGGGGCGGTGGCTACACCTTC	CASSPEAQGGGGYTF
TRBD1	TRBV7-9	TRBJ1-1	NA	TGTGCCAGCAGCTCAGACAGGGGCCCCTCGGGGGAAGCTTTCTTT	CASSSDRGPSGEAFF
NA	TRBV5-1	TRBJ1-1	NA	TGCGCCAGCAGCGCGGGGGGCGGGGGGAACACTGAAGCTTTCTTT	CASSAGGGGNTEAFF
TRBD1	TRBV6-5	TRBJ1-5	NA	TGTGCCAGCAGGAAGGGGGCGGGGTACGATCAGCCCCAGCATTTT	CASRKGAGYDQPQHF
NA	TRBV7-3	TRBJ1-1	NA	TGTGCCAGCAGCTTAAGACAAATTAACACTGAAGCTTTCTTT	CASSLRQINTEAFF
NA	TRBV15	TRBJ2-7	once	TGTGCCACCAGCAGAGTAACCAGGGTCGAGCAGTACTTC	CATSRVTRVEQYF
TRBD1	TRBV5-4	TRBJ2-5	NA	TGTGCCAGCAGCATACAGGGGGAAGAGACCCAGTACTTC	CASSIQGEETQYF
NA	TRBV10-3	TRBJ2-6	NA	TGTGCCATCAGTGCGGGACATCTATCTGGGGCCAACGTCCTGACTTTC	CAISAGHLSGANVLTF
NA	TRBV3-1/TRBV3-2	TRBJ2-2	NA	TGTGCCAGCAGCCAATTCCTGTCCGGGGAGCTGTTTTTT	CASSQFLSGELFF
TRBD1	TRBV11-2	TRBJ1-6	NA	TGTGCCAGCAGTTATAGGGTTCCCGGCTCGGCGGCGGGACAGGCCTTCTATAATTCACCCCTCCACTTT	CASSYRVPGSAAGQAFYNSPLHF
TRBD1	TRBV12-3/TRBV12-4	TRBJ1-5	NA	TGTGCCAGCTCAGGGGGTATCAAGCCCCAGCATTTT	CASSGGIKPQHF
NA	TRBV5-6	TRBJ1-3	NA	TGTGCCAGCACCCTGGGGGCAGCCTCTGGAAACACCATATATTTT	CASTLGAASGNTIYF
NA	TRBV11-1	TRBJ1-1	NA	TGTGCCAGCAGCTTAGCGGGTGGCGGGGATGAAGCTTTCTTT	CASSLAGGGDEAFF
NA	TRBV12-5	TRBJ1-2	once	TGTGCTAGTGGTCACCCGCGAGGGAACTATGGCTACACCTTC	CASGHPRGNYGYTF
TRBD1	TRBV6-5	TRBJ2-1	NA	TGTGCCAGCAGTTACTCCGACAGGGGCGCCTACAATGAGCAGTTCTTC	CASSYSDRGAYNEQFF
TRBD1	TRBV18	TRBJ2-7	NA	TGTGCCAGCTCCCCCGGGACAGGGGGCGACGAGCAGTACTTC	CASSPGTGGDEQYF
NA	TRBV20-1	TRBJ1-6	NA	TGCAGTGCTAGTACCCAGGGAAGTTCGGTTTCACCCCTCCACTTT	CSASTQGSSVSPLHF
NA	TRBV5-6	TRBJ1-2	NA	TGTGCCAGCAGCTTGGAACGTCAGAACCTCTATGGCTACACCTTC	CASSLERQNLYGYTF
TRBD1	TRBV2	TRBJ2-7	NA	TGTGCCAGCAGTGAATGGGACAGGAGTTCCTACGAGCAGTACTTC	CASSEWDRSSYEQYF
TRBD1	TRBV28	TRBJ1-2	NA	TGTGCCAGCAGTGAGACAGGGCTTAACTACACCTTC	CASSETGLNYTF
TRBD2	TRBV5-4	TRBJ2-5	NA	TGTGCCAGCAGCCCAGCGGGGGGCCTCATTCAAGAGACCCAGTACTTC	CASSPAGGLIQETQYF
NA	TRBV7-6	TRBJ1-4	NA	TGTGCCAGCAGGAAACACTCGGAGGAACTGTTTTTT	CASRKHSEELFF
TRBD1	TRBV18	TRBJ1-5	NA	TGTGCCAGCTCACCACCTTCAGGGGGGAGCAATCAGCCCCAGCATTTT	CASSPPSGGSNQPQHF
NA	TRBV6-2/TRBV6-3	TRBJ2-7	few	TGTGCCAGCAGTTCCCCTTTGGCAGGGAGGTTCAACGAGCAGTACTTC	CASSSPLAGRFNEQYF
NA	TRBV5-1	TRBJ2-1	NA	TGCGCCAGCAGCCCCGTTTCCGGGGTCAATGAGCAGTTCTTC	CASSPVSGVNEQFF
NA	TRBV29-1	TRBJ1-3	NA	TGCAGCGTTACGAGCTCTGGAAACACCATATATTTT	CSVTSSGNTIYF
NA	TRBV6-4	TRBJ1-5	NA	TGTGCCAGCAGTGTGCGTTTTGATCAGCCCCAGCATTTT	CASSVRFDQPQHF
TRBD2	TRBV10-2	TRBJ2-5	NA	TGCGCCAGCAGTCCACTAGCGGGGGGTCGTCAAGAGACCCAGTACTTC	CASSPLAGGRQETQYF
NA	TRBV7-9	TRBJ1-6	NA	TGTGCCAGCAGCTTCACGGCGGAGAATTCACCCCTCCACTTT	CASSFTAENSPLHF
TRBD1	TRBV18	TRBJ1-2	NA	TGTGCCAGCTCAAACCGGGACAGGGGGCCCTATGGCTACACCTTC	CASSNRDRGPYGYTF
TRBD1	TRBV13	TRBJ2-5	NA	TGTGCCAGCAGCACCCGGACAGGGATAAACCAAGAGACCCAGTACTTC	CASSTRTGINQETQYF
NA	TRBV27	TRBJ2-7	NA	TGTGCCAGCAGTTTCCGGGTGGTAGGTCCCTACGAGCAGTACTTC	CASSFRVVGPYEQYF
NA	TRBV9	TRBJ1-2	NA	TGTGCCAGCAGCGTTCACTGGTTCGACTATGGCTACACCTTC	CASSVHWFDYGYTF
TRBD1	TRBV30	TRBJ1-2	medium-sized	TGTGCCTGGAAGGCAGGGGGCGCGAATGGCTACACCTTC	CAWKAGGANGYTF
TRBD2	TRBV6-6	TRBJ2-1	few	TGTGCCAGCAGTTACGCAAGCGGGGGCAATGAGCAGTTCTTC	CASSYASGGNEQFF
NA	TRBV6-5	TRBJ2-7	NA	TGTGCCAGCCGACAGTTCCCCTACGAGCAGTACTTC	CASRQFPYEQYF
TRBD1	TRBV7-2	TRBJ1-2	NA	TGTGCCAGCAGCCCAGGGACAGGGGGCTATGGCTACACCTTC	CASSPGTGGYGYTF
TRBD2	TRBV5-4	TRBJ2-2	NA	TGTGCCAGCAGCCCCTTCAGAGCGGGGGGTCCCGGGGAGCTGTTTTTT	CASSPFRAGGPGELFF
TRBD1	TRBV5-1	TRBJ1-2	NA	TGCGCCAGCAGCTTGTCGGGACAGGGGGCGTCTGGCTACACCTTC	CASSLSGQGASGYTF
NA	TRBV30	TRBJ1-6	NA	TGTGCCTGGGGCAGGGGCCCCACACCCCTCCACTTT	CAWGRGPTPLHF
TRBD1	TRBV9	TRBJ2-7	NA	TGTGCCAGCAGCGTAGTCCCAGGGGGCTACGAGCAGTACTTC	CASSVVPGGYEQYF
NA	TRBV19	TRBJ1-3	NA	TGTGCCAGTAGTGCTCAGGGAAACGGAAACACCATATATTTT	CASSAQGNGNTIYF
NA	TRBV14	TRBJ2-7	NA	TGTGCCAGCAGCCAAGAATGGGGGCCCTCCTACGAGCAGTACTTC	CASSQEWGPSYEQYF
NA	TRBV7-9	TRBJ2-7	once	TGTGCCAGCAGCCCAGACAGGCGTGGTGGCTACGAGCAGTACTTC	CASSPDRRGGYEQYF
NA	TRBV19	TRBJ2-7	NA	TGTGCCAGTAGTAACCACAGGGTCTCCTACGAGCAGTACTTC	CASSNHRVSYEQYF
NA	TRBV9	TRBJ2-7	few	TGTGCCAGCAGCGTAGTCATGGCCCCCTACGAGCAGTACTTC	CASSVVMAPYEQYF
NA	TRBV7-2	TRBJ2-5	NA	TGTGCCAGCAGCTCCGGGGGAGCCCAAGAGACCCAGTACTTC	CASSSGGAQETQYF
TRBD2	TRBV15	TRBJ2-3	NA	TGTGCCACCAAGGCGACTAGCGGGGGCACAGATACGCAGTATTTT	CATKATSGGTDTQYF